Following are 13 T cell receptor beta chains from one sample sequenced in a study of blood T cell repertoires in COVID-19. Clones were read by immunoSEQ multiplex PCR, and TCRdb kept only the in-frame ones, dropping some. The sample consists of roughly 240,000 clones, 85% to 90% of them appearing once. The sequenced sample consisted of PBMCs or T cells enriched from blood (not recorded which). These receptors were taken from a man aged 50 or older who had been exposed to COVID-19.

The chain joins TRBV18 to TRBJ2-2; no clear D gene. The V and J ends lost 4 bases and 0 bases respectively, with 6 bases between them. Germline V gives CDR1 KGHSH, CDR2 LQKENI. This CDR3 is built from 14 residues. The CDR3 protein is CASSLESNTGELFF. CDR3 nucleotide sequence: TGTGCCAGCTCACTAGAATCGAACACCGGGGAGCTGTTTTTT.

The CDR3 protein is CSVDQGTDTQYF. The CDR3 DNA reads as TGCAGCGTTGATCAGGGGACAGATACGCAGTATTTT. The V gene is TRBV29-1, the J gene TRBJ2-3; TRBD1 is a possible D gene (6 bases). From germline, CDR1 is SQVTM and CDR2 ANQGSEA. The CDR3 consists of 12 residues. V shed 3 bases and J shed 3 bases, with 7 bases lying between them.

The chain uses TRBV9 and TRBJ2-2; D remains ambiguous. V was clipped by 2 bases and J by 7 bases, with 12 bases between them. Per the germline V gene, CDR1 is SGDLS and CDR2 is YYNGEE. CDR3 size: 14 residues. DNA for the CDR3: TGTGCCAGCAGCGTGAGGCTTTACCGCGGGGAGCTGTTTTTT. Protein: CASSVRLYRGELFF.

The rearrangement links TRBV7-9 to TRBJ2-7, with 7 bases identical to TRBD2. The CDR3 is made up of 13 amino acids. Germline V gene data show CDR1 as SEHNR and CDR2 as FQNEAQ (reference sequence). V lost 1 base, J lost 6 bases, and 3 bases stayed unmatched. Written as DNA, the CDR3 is TGTGCCAGCAGCTTAGATGCTAGCGGCGAGCAGTACGTC. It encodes CASSLDASGEQYV.

The CDR3 region is CSGWTGGNEQFF. The DNA for the CDR3 is TGCAGCGGTTGGACAGGGGGCAATGAGCAGTTCTTC. The chain joins TRBV29-1 to TRBJ2-1; TRBD1 matches at 10 bases. The CDR3 is 12 residues long. Germline-derived CDR1 and CDR2 are SQVTM and ANQGSEA. After removal of 7 bases from V and 6 bases from J, the junction contained 3 bases not matched to a gene.

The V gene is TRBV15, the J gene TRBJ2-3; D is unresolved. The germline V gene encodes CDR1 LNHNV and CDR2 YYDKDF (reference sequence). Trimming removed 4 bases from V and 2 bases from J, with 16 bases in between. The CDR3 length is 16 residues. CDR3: CATSTITLRSTDTQYF. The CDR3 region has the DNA TGTGCCACCAGCACTATTACTTTACGATCCACAGATACGCAGTATTTT.

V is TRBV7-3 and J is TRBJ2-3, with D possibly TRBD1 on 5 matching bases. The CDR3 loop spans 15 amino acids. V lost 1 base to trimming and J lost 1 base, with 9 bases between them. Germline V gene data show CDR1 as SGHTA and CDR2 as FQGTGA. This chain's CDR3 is CASSLKGSRTDTQYF. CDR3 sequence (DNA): TGTGCCAGCAGCTTAAAGGGGTCCCGCACAGATACGCAGTATTTT.

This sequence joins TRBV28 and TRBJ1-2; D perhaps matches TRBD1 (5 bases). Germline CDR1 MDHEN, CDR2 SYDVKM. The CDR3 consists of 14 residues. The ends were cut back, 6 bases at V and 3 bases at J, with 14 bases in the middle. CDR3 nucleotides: TGTGCCAGCAGCGCAACTCAGGGTTACTATGGCTACACCTTC. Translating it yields CASSATQGYYGYTF.

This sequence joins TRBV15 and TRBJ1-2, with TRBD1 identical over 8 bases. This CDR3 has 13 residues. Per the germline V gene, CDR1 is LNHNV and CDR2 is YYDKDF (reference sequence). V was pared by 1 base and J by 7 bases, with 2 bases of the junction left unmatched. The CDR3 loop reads CATSRGQGSGYTF. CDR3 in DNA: TGTGCCACCAGCAGAGGACAGGGGTCTGGCTACACCTTC.

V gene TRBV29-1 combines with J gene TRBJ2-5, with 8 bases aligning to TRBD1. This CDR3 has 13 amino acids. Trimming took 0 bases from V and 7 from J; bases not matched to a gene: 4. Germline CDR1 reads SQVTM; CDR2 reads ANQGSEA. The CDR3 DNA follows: TGCAGCGTTGAAGATCAGGGGGCCGTGACCCAGTACTTC. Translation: CSVEDQGAVTQYF.

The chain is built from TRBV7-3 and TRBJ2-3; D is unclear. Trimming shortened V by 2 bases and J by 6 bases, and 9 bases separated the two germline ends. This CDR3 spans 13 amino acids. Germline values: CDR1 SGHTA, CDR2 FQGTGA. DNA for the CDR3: TGTGCCAGCAGCTTACTGGGCAGCGATACGCAGTATTTT. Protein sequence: CASSLLGSDTQYF.

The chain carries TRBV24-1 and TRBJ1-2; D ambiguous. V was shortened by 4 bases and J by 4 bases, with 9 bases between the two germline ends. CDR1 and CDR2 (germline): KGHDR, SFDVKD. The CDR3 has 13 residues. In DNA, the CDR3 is TGTGCCACCAGTGAGATCTCGGGCTATGGCTACACCTTC. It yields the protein CATSEISGYGYTF.

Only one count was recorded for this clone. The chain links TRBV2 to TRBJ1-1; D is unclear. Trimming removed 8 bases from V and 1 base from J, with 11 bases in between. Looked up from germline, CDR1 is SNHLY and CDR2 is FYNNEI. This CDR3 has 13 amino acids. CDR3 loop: CASRTERNTEAFF. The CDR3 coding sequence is TGTGCCAGCCGGACTGAGCGGAACACTGAAGCTTTCTTT. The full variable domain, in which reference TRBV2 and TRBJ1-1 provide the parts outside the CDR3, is EPEVTQTPSHQVTQMGQEVILRCVPISNHLYFYWYRQILGQKVEFLVSFYNNEISEKSEIFDDQFSVERPDGSNFTLKIRSTKLEDSAMYFCASRTERNTEAFFGQGTRLTVV.